One and the same sample provided the 30 T cell receptor beta chains below, sequenced in a study of PD-L1 blockade in urothelial cancer. Sequenced by immunoSEQ multiplex PCR; TCRdb stores in-frame clones only, minus some. The sample includes more than 90,000 clones, around nine tenths of them seen just once. Regarding time point: pretreatment peripheral blood. The source material was PBMCs, sampled around atezolizumab (anti-PD-L1) treatment. These TCRs come from a man in his fifties or sixties with urothelial cancer.

The V and J genes are TRBV5-1 and TRBJ2-6; 9 bases are shared with TRBD1. Germline V gene data show CDR1 as SGHRS and CDR2 as YFSETQ. This CDR3 comprises 18 residues. The V gene end was trimmed by 1 base and the J gene end by 0 bases; junction bases not matched to a gene: 5. CDR3 amino acids: CASSLWTGVSSGANVLTF. The CDR3 DNA follows: TGCGCCAGCAGCTTGTGGACAGGGGTTAGCTCTGGGGCCAACGTCCTGACTTTC.

CDR3 in DNA: TGTGCCAGCCAGGCCGGGACAGGCAGCTACGAGCAGTACTTC. Translated, it gives CASQAGTGSYEQYF. The chain carries TRBV19 and TRBJ2-7; 8 bases align to TRBD1. This CDR3 is built from 14 residues. Trimming at V came to 9 bases and at J to 3 bases, leaving 10 bases not matched to a gene. Germline lookup yields CDR1 LNHDA and CDR2 SQIVND (reference sequence).

The rearrangement joins TRBV5-1 to TRBJ2-3, with 11 bases matching TRBD2. Trimming cost V 1 base and J 4 bases; bases outside gene matches: 2. Germline CDR1 reads SGHRS; CDR2 reads YFSETQ. The CDR3 spans 15 residues. CDR3 sequence (DNA): TGCGCCAGCAGCTTGAGTAGCGGGGGGGCAGATACGCAGTATTTT. It yields the protein CASSLSSGGADTQYF.

The gene calls are TRBV2 and TRBJ2-2, with D possibly TRBD2 on 6 matching bases. V was pared by 6 bases and J by 0 bases, with 11 bases between. The CDR3 is 15 residues long. CDR1 SNHLY and CDR2 FYNNEI come from the germline V gene. The chain's CDR3 is CASRLSGTNTGELFF. The CDR3 nucleotides read TGTGCCAGCAGACTTAGCGGAACGAACACCGGGGAGCTGTTTTTT.

CDR3 amino acids: CASIEISDRGYEQYF. CDR3 coding DNA: TGCGCCAGCATCGAGATTTCAGACAGGGGCTACGAGCAGTACTTC. The chain uses TRBV5-1 and TRBJ2-7; 8 positions match TRBD1. V was clipped by 6 bases and J by 3 bases; unmatched bases: 11. This CDR3 contains 15 residues. The V gene's germline CDR1 is SGHRS and CDR2 YFSETQ.

V and J are TRBV13 and TRBJ1-2, with unresolved D. CDR1 is PRHDT and CDR2 is FYEKMQ in the germline V gene (reference sequence). The CDR3 length is 12 residues. V gave up 3 bases and J gave up 4 bases, with 6 bases separating them. The CDR3 reads CASSFQIYGYTF. In DNA, the CDR3 is TGTGCCAGCAGCTTCCAGATCTATGGCTACACCTTC.

V gene TRBV30 combines with J gene TRBJ1-1; possibly TRBD1 for D (5 bases). CDR1 is GTSNPN, CDR2 SVGIG, per germline (reference sequence). V was shortened by 3 bases and J by 3 bases, with 17 bases between the two germline ends. CDR3 length: 15 amino acids. The CDR3 here is CAWRKKGLADTEAFF. CDR3 DNA: TGTGCCTGGAGAAAGAAGGGGCTGGCAGACACTGAAGCTTTCTTT.

This chain joins TRBV2 and TRBJ1-5; a possible D gene is TRBD1 (5 bases). CDR1 and CDR2 from the germline V gene are SNHLY and FYNNEI. This CDR3 has 17 amino acids. V shed 11 bases and J shed 2 bases, with 25 bases lying between them. As DNA, the CDR3 is TGTGCCTCCACCGGGGGGAGGGTACGGAGGGGCAATCAGCCCCAGCATTTT. Translated: CASTGGRVRRGNQPQHF. The full variable domain, completed using reference TRBV2 and TRBJ1-5, is EPEVTQTPSHQVTQMGQEVILRCVPISNHLYFYWYRQILGQKVEFLVSFYNNEISEKSEIFDDQFSVERPDGSNFTLKIRSTKLEDSAMYFCASTGGRVRRGNQPQHFGDGTRLSIL.

The rearrangement joins TRBV2 to TRBJ2-7; D ambiguous. Germline lookup yields CDR1 SNHLY and CDR2 FYNNEI. V dropped 7 bases and J dropped 0 bases, with 19 bases sitting between them. This CDR3 comprises 16 residues. This CDR3 reads CASIRSAERSSYEQYF. The CDR3, as DNA: TGTGCCAGCATAAGGTCGGCGGAAAGGAGCTCCTACGAGCAGTACTTC.

The chain links TRBV5-1 to TRBJ2-3; D might be TRBD1 (6 bases). The length of the CDR3 is 13 residues. Deletions cut 3 bases from V and 6 bases from J, with 11 bases between. Germline V gives CDR1 SGHRS, CDR2 YFSETQ. CDR3 coding DNA: TGCGCCAGCAGCTCTGTGGGGGCGGATACGCAGTATTTT. Translation gives CASSSVGADTQYF.

CDR3 residues: CASSPRQGDTGELFF. CDR3 nucleotide sequence: TGTGCCAGCAGTCCTAGACAGGGCGACACCGGGGAGCTGTTTTTT. The rearrangement links TRBV27 to TRBJ2-2; 7 bases match TRBD1. Per the germline V gene, CDR1 is MNHEY and CDR2 is SMNVEV (reference sequence). The J segment lost 3 bases and the V segment lost 5 bases, leaving 6 bases of the junction unmatched. The CDR3 sequence is 15 residues long.

The chain joins TRBV7-8 to TRBJ2-7; 10 bases match TRBD1. This CDR3 comprises 15 residues. The germline gives CDR1 SGHVS, CDR2 FQNEAQ. J gave up 7 bases and V 5 bases, and 11 bases lay outside the gene matches. DNA for the CDR3: TGTGCCAGCAGCGCTCCGGGACAGGGGACGGGGGAGCAGTACTTC. Amino acids: CASSAPGQGTGEQYF.

This clone showed up just once. The chain employs TRBV15 and TRBJ2-5; TRBD2 matches 10 bases. The CDR3 length is 17 residues. With 0 bases clipped from V and 2 bases from J, the junction kept 6 bases outside the gene matches. Germline V gene sequence: CDR1 LNHNV, CDR2 YYDKDF (reference sequence). DNA for the CDR3: TGTGCCACCAGCAGAGATCCACTAGCGGGGCAACAAGAGACCCAGTACTTC. The encoded protein is CATSRDPLAGQQETQYF.

The J gene is TRBJ2-1, the V gene TRBV7-8; D is perhaps TRBD2 (6 bases). CDR1 is SGHVS, CDR2 FQNEAQ, per germline. This CDR3 spans 20 amino acids. Between the trimmed V and J ends, which lost 2 bases and 0 bases, there was a span of 23 bases. The CDR3 here is CASSLLPRGAPPSSYNEQFF. The CDR3 coding sequence is TGTGCCAGCAGCTTACTTCCCCGCGGGGCCCCGCCTAGCTCCTACAATGAGCAGTTCTTC.

The gene calls are TRBV18 and TRBJ2-3, with TRBD2 identical over 14 bases. CDR3 size: 16 residues. After removal of 6 bases from V and 2 bases from J, the junction contained 4 bases not matched to a gene. CDR1 and CDR2 (germline): KGHSH, LQKENI. CDR3 in amino acids: CASSGLAGAITDTQYF. In DNA, the CDR3 is TGTGCCAGCTCGGGACTAGCGGGGGCCATCACAGATACGCAGTATTTT.

The chain carries TRBV14 and TRBJ2-7; TRBD2 is a possible D gene (5 bases). CDR1 and CDR2 (germline): SGHDN, FVKESK. The V end lost 0 bases, the J end lost 9 bases, and 24 bases lay between the germline ends. The CDR3 has 17 residues. The CDR3 DNA reads TGTGCCAGCAGCCAAGAGGCAAGCCAGAGCCTACGAGAGGGGCAGTACTTC. It specifies CASSQEASQSLREGQYF.

The chain combines TRBV19 with TRBJ1-4; unclear D gene. Deletions cut 3 bases from V and 8 bases from J, with 13 bases between. The CDR3 runs to 14 residues. Germline CDR1 LNHDA, CDR2 SQIVND (reference sequence). CDR3 DNA: TGTGCCAGTAGTATGAGAGGGATGGGGGAAAAACTGTTTTTT. Amino acid sequence: CASSMRGMGEKLFF.

V gene TRBV4-3 combines with J gene TRBJ2-3; TRBD2 matches at 15 bases. This CDR3 has 20 amino acids. The V and J ends lost 2 bases and 2 bases, in that order; junction bases with no gene match: 11. Germline CDR1 LGHNA, CDR2 YSLEER. CDR3 DNA sequence: TGCGCCAGCAGCCAATCCTCAATCGGGACTAGCGGGGGGTACACAGATACGCAGTATTTT. The encoded protein is CASSQSSIGTSGGYTDTQYF.

This sequence joins TRBV30 and TRBJ2-7; D is possibly TRBD1 (6 bases). The CDR3 is 12 amino acids. V was clipped by 7 bases and J by 3 bases, with 13 bases between them. Germline V gene sequence: CDR1 GTSNPN, CDR2 SVGIG (reference sequence). The CDR3 protein is CASGQRNYEQYF. CDR3 in DNA: TGTGCCTCCGGACAGCGAAACTACGAGCAGTACTTC.

The genes are TRBV5-1 and TRBJ2-1, with 11 bases aligning to TRBD2. The V and J ends lost 3 bases and 4 bases, in that order; junction bases with no gene match: 6. Germline values: CDR1 SGHRS, CDR2 YFSETQ. The CDR3 spans 16 residues. The CDR3 coding sequence is TGCGCCAGCAGCTCATTAGCGGGAGGGCGGTACAATGAGCAGTTCTTC. Its protein product is CASSSLAGGRYNEQFF.

V and J are TRBV7-2 and TRBJ2-7, with D perhaps TRBD2 (6 bases). Per germline, CDR1 SGHTA and CDR2 FQGNSA. The CDR3 has 13 amino acids. V shed 4 bases and J shed 6 bases, with 13 bases lying between them. CDR3 in amino acids: CASSSRLDLEQYF. The CDR3 DNA is TGTGCCAGCAGCTCCCGACTAGACCTCGAGCAGTACTTC. The full variable domain, with the rest looked up from reference TRBV7-2 and TRBJ2-7, is GAGVSQSPSNKVTEKGKDVELRCDPISGHTALYWYRQSLGQGLEFLIYFQGNSAPDKSGLPSDRFSAERTGGSVSTLTIQRTQQEDSAVYLCASSSRLDLEQYFGPGTRLTVT.

The chain recombines TRBV11-3 with TRBJ2-3; 12 bases line up with TRBD1. This CDR3 contains 17 residues. The germline gives CDR1 SGHNT, CDR2 YENEEA. The V segment lost 4 bases and the J segment 5 bases; nucleotides outside the gene matches: 10. CDR3 sequence: CASSYFLGQGAGDTQYF. CDR3 bases: TGTGCCAGCAGCTACTTCCTGGGACAGGGGGCTGGAGATACGCAGTATTTT.

The chain has TRBV6-1 and TRBJ2-2; TRBD2 might be the D (7 bases). Trimming cost V 2 bases and J 4 bases, with 14 bases left between them. CDR1 and CDR2 (germline): MNHNS, SASEGT. This CDR3 contains 16 residues. The CDR3 loop reads CASSELGGQRTGELFF. CDR3 DNA sequence: TGTGCCAGCAGTGAATTGGGGGGGCAACGCACCGGGGAGCTGTTTTTT.

The genes are TRBV18 and TRBJ2-7; possible D gene TRBD2, 6 bases. The CDR3 has 14 residues. Per germline, CDR1 KGHSH and CDR2 LQKENI. Trimming stripped 3 bases from V and 4 bases from J, with 13 bases between. This CDR3 is CASSPQEGFYEQYF. CDR3 sequence (DNA): TGTGCCAGCTCACCCCAGGAGGGTTTTTACGAGCAGTACTTC.

The chain couples TRBV5-1 to TRBJ2-3; 10 bases line up with TRBD2. The CDR3 extends over 14 amino acids. Germline loops: CDR1 SGHRS, CDR2 YFSETQ. After removal of 7 bases from V and 5 bases from J, the junction contained 7 bases not matched to a gene. CDR3 region: CASVPGTSVDTQYF. CDR3 coding DNA: TGCGCCAGCGTTCCCGGGACTAGCGTAGATACGCAGTATTTT.

This sequence joins TRBV5-4 and TRBJ1-1; the D is unclear. Per the germline V gene, CDR1 is SGHNT and CDR2 is YYREEE (reference sequence). Trimming removed 4 bases from V and 1 base from J, with 14 bases in between. This CDR3 is 15 amino acids long. CDR3 in amino acids: CASSPAGQRNTEAFF. CDR3 bases: TGTGCCAGCAGCCCGGCGGGTCAGAGGAACACTGAAGCTTTCTTT.

J is TRBJ2-6 and V is TRBV27; D remains unclear. The CDR3 spans 16 residues. The V end lost 0 bases, the J end lost 2 bases, and 8 bases lay between the germline ends. The germline CDR1 and CDR2 sequences are MNHEY and SMNVEV (reference sequence). The CDR3 sequence is CASSLSQGAGANVLTF. Written as DNA, the CDR3 is TGTGCCAGCAGTTTATCTCAAGGAGCTGGGGCCAACGTCCTGACTTTC.

The V gene is TRBV6-5, the J gene TRBJ2-7; the match to TRBD2 covers 11 bases. V was pared by 2 bases and J by 1 base, with 4 bases of the junction left unmatched. There are 16 residues in the CDR3. Per the germline V gene, CDR1 is MNHEY and CDR2 is SVGAGI. The CDR3 loop reads CASSYGTSGSSYEQYF. In nucleotides, the CDR3 is TGTGCCAGCAGTTACGGGACTAGCGGTTCTTCCTACGAGCAGTACTTC.

The V and J genes are TRBV29-1 and TRBJ2-1, with 9 positions matching TRBD1. The trim removed 8 bases at V and 9 bases at J, leaving 8 bases unmatched. CDR3 length: 12 amino acids. Germline loops: CDR1 SQVTM, CDR2 ANQGSEA. The DNA for the CDR3 is TGCAGCTATAGGACAGGGGCAATTGAGCAGTTCTTC. Translation gives CSYRTGAIEQFF.

This clone showed up just once. The chain is built from TRBV5-1 and TRBJ2-3; maybe TRBD1 (6 bases). CDR1 is SGHRS and CDR2 is YFSETQ in the germline V gene. CDR3 length: 14 residues. V dropped 0 bases and J dropped 4 bases, with 9 bases sitting between them. DNA for the CDR3: TGCGCCAGCAGCTTGGACAGGGTGCCAGATACGCAGTATTTT. Its protein product is CASSLDRVPDTQYF.